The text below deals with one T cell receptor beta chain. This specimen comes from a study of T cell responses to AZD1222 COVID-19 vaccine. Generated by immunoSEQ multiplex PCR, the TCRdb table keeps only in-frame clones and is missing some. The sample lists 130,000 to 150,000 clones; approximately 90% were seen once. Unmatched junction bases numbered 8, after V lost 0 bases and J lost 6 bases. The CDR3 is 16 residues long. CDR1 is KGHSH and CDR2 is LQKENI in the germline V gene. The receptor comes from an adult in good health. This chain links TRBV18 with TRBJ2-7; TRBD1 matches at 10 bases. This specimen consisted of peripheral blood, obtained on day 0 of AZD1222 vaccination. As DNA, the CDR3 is TGTGCCAGCTCACCACCGTCGGGACAGGGGTTCGGCGAGCAGTACTTC. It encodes CASSPPSGQGFGEQYF. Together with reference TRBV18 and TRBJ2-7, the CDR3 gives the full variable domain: NAGVMQNPRHLVRRRGQEARLRCSPMKGHSHVYWYRQLPEEGLKFMVYLQKENIIDESGMPKERFSAEFPKEGPSILRIQQVVRGDSAAYFCASSPPSGQGFGEQYFGPGTRLTVT.